A single TCR beta chain is shown here with its context. This sample stems from a study of blood T cell repertoires in COVID-19. For the study at large: Both acute and convalescent COVID-19 samples were obtained from the United States, Italy and Spain. T cells, B-cell-depleted T cells, or PBMCs supplied cDNA or gDNA.

Germline lookup yields CDR1 LGHDT and CDR2 YNNKEL (reference sequence). Trimming took 3 bases from V and 7 from J, leaving 9 bases between them. This CDR3 spans 12 amino acids. Authors' analysis steps: The assay estimated nucleated cells by amplifying reference gene primers. Here immunoSEQ multiplex PCR was the method, and the copy in TCRdb shows in-frame clones only, minus some. V, J and clone size reflect that table, while D and trimming were determined from the DNA. Among 11,000 to 15,000 clones listed, 75% to 90% were seen once. This TCR was sampled from a human donor in a cohort sampled during active COVID-19. The V call is TRBV3-1 (or the pseudogene TRBV3-2), the J call TRBJ1-2; D call uncertain. The sequenced material came from peripheral blood. As DNA, the CDR3 is TGTGCCAGCAGCCAGTACAATTCTGGCTACACCTTC. Protein product: CASSQYNSGYTF.